Listed here are 9 T cell receptor beta chains from one sample, sequenced in a study of OX40 agonist ivuxolimab in advanced cancers. The data were produced by immunoSEQ multiplex PCR, yet TCRdb's version contains in-frame clones alone and is incomplete. The sample records tens of thousands of clones, roughly 90% being singletons. Sequencing used CD4+ or CD8+ T cells sorted from blood, obtained in a trial of the OX40 agonist ivuxolimab. The receptors originated from an adult with an advanced solid tumor such as melanoma, head and neck, liver or kidney cancer.

In this sample, this clone turned up once. The chain recombines TRBV11-2 with TRBJ1-1; D is perhaps TRBD1 (6 bases). This CDR3 contains 18 residues. V lost 5 bases and J lost 3, with 25 bases in between. Germline V CDR1 and CDR2: SGHAT, FQNNGV. The CDR3 spells CASSARQDGFWQYTEAFF. DNA of the CDR3: TGTGCCAGCAGCGCCCGACAGGATGGTTTCTGGCAATACACTGAAGCTTTCTTT.

In this sample, this clone turned up a few times. This chain joins TRBV4-2 and TRBJ1-1; D not resolved. Germline values: CDR1 LGHNA, CDR2 YNFKEQ. V gave up 3 bases and J gave up 2 bases, with 7 bases separating them. This CDR3 contains 13 residues. CDR3 loop: CASSHGPNTEAFF. CDR3 DNA: TGTGCCAGCAGCCATGGTCCCAACACTGAAGCTTTCTTT.

The genes are TRBV16 and TRBJ1-5; no clear D gene. Trimming pared 1 base from V and 2 bases from J, leaving 12 bases between. The CDR3 extends over 16 amino acids. CDR1 and CDR2 (germline): KGHSY, FQNENV. DNA of the CDR3: TGTGCCAGCAGCCAATACTGGGATGCAGGCAATCAGCCCCAGCATTTT. It specifies CASSQYWDAGNQPQHF.

The CDR3 DNA sequence: TGTGCCAGCAGTCCGAGCCGGGAGACCCAGTACTTC. Its protein product is CASSPSRETQYF. This sequence joins TRBV11-1 and TRBJ2-5; D is unclear. The CDR3 contains 12 residues. Germline CDR1 SGHAT, CDR2 FQDESV (reference sequence). The V end was cut by 6 bases, the J end by 5 bases, with 10 bases between.

The V gene is TRBV4-1, the J gene TRBJ2-1; D remains unclear. From germline, CDR1 is MGHRA and CDR2 YSYEKL. The CDR3 sequence is 14 residues long. Trimming left V 1 base short and J 8 bases short, with 12 bases between. CDR3 DNA sequence: TGCGCCAGCAGCCAAGTTCTCCGAGCTTATGAGCAGTTCTTC. Translation: CASSQVLRAYEQFF.

V gene TRBV30 combines with J gene TRBJ2-7; 8 nucleotides align to TRBD1. The CDR3 sequence is 14 residues long. Germline assignment: CDR1 GTSNPN and CDR2 SVGIG (reference sequence). Losses at the gene ends were 4 bases for V and 6 bases for J; bases not matched to a gene: 11. The CDR3 sequence: CAWMDRVFFGEQYF. The DNA of the CDR3 is TGTGCCTGGATGGACAGGGTTTTTTTCGGCGAGCAGTACTTC.

The J gene is TRBJ2-7, the V gene TRBV5-4, with unresolved D. V was pared by 0 bases and J by 4 bases, with 8 bases between. This CDR3 contains 13 residues. Germline-derived CDR1 and CDR2 are SGHNT and YYREEE (reference sequence). The CDR3 DNA is TGTGCCAGCAGCTTGGGTCCCGCTTACGAGCAGTACTTC. It encodes CASSLGPAYEQYF. Supplemented by reference TRBV5-4 and TRBJ2-7, the full variable domain reads ETGVTQSPTHLIKTRGQQVTLRCSSQSGHNTVSWYQQALGQGPQFIFQYYREEENGRGNFPPRFSGLQFPNYSSELNVNALELDDSALYLCASSLGPAYEQYFGPGTRLTVT.

The chain is built from TRBV21-1 and TRBJ1-2; the table names TRBD1, a call not compared with the DNA. TRBV21-1 is an annotated pseudogene. This CDR3 has 14 residues. The DNA for the CDR3 is TGTGCCAGCAGCAAAACAGGGCCGCCGTCCTTCTACACCTTC. It specifies CASSKTGPPSFYTF.

This clone showed up just once. The rearrangement links TRBV7-3 to TRBJ1-6, with no clear D. The CDR3 sequence is 13 residues long. V lost 8 bases and J 6 bases, leaving 11 bases between the germline ends. Germline-derived CDR1 and CDR2 are SGHTA and FQGTGA. The CDR3 region has the DNA TGTGCCAGCTCCGGCGGCATTAATTCACCCCTCCACTTT. This codes for CASSGGINSPLHF.